A single sample gave rise to the 13 T cell receptor beta chains below, sequenced in a study of CD8 T cells in ankylosing spondylitis. In TCRdb, the 5' RACE reads were re-called with MiXCR into one record per CDR3 protein. The table shows 150,000 to 200,000 distinct CDR3 sequences, with under 14% occurring only once. Sequenced sample: blood, either unsorted or a sorted T cell fraction (not recorded which). These TCRs come from a male donor with ankylosing spondylitis or in good health (not recorded which).

This clonotype was observed many times. This chain connects TRBV29-1 to TRBJ1-4, with D unresolved. The CDR3 totals 13 residues. V was cut by 6 bases and J by 0 bases, with 8 bases left in between. From germline, CDR1 is SQVTM and CDR2 ANQGSEA. CDR3 loop: CSVTEPTNEKLFF. The DNA of the CDR3 is TGCAGCGTCACTGAGCCAACTAATGAAAAACTGTTTTTT.

This clonotype has more than one count but fewer than ten. The chain is built from TRBV5-6 and TRBJ2-3, with TRBD1 matching 7 bases. CDR3 length: 17 amino acids. The V segment lost 3 bases and the J segment 2 bases; nucleotides outside the gene matches: 12. Germline lookup yields CDR1 SGHDT and CDR2 YYEEEE. DNA for the CDR3: TGTGCCAGCAGCTCTCTGGGACAGACTTTCTTCACAGATACGCAGTATTTT. This translates into CASSSLGQTFFTDTQYF. Full variable domain (missing parts from reference TRBV5-6 and TRBJ2-3): DAGVTQSPTHLIKTRGQQVTLRCSPKSGHDTVSWYQQALGQGPQFIFQYYEEEERQRGNFPDRFSGHQFPNYSSELNVNALLLGDSALYLCASSSLGQTFFTDTQYFGPGTRLTVL.

The J gene is TRBJ1-2, the V gene TRBV7-8; possibly TRBD1 for D (5 bases). CDR3 length: 14 amino acids. The V end was cut by 5 bases, the J end by 5 bases, with 15 bases between. Germline V gives CDR1 SGHVS, CDR2 FQNEAQ. CDR3 nucleotide sequence: TGTGCCAGCAGCCGCGGCGGGGGGGAATATGGCTACACCTTC. Its protein is CASSRGGGEYGYTF.

In its sample, this clonotype was seen many times. V and J are TRBV5-1 and TRBJ2-2; 8 positions agree with TRBD1. The germline V gene encodes CDR1 SGHRS and CDR2 YFSETQ. The CDR3 runs to 16 residues. The J segment lost 0 bases and the V segment lost 1 base, leaving 2 bases of the junction unmatched. The CDR3 DNA reads TGCGCCAGCAGCTTGAAACAGGGGGCGAACACCGGGGAGCTGTTTTTT. Translation gives CASSLKQGANTGELFF.

This clonotype was counted at least ten times. The chain is built from TRBV5-1 and TRBJ2-3, with 7 positions matching TRBD2. The CDR3 sequence is 14 residues long. The V segment lost 4 bases and the J segment 2 bases; nucleotides outside the gene matches: 4. Germline CDR1 and CDR2: SGHRS and YFSETQ. The chain's CDR3 is CASSGGLNTDTQYF. Written as DNA, the CDR3 is TGCGCCAGCAGCGGGGGACTAAACACAGATACGCAGTATTTT.

This clonotype was counted only a few times. Relative to the germline gene, one junction end is altered; a read error may explain this. The CDR3 loop is CASSLGQGEAKHIQYF. The CDR3 DNA reads TGTGCCAGCAGCTTAGGACAGGGGGAGGCCAAACACATTCAGTACTTC. The V call is TRBV7-2, the J call TRBJ2-4; 9 nucleotides agree with TRBD1. Germline CDR1 and CDR2: SGHTA and FQGNSA. CDR3 size: 16 residues. Full variable domain (outside the CDR3, taken from reference TRBV7-2 and TRBJ2-4): GAGVSQSPSNKVTEKGKDVELRCDPISGHTALYWYRQSLGQGLEFLIYFQGNSAPDKSGLPSDRFSAERTGGSVSTLTIQRTQQEDSAVYLCASSLGQGEAKHIQYFGAGTRLSVL.

This clonotype was seen only a few times. The chain employs TRBV19 and TRBJ1-1; D gene unclear. The CDR3 contains 15 residues. V was trimmed by 1 base and J by 3 bases, leaving 12 bases between them. Looked up from germline, CDR1 is LNHDA and CDR2 is SQIVND (reference sequence). DNA for the CDR3: TGTGCCAGTAGTATAGTTCAGGCGGCGGACACTGAAGCTTTCTTT. Protein sequence: CASSIVQAADTEAFF.

The chain combines TRBV6-1 with TRBJ1-3; D is uncertain. This CDR3 contains 18 residues. Germline assignment: CDR1 MNHNS and CDR2 SASEGT. Trimming cost V 6 bases and J 2 bases, with 23 bases left between them. CDR3 protein: CASSPPPPGRSTGNTIYF. The CDR3 nucleotides read TGTGCCAGCAGCCCCCCGCCCCCCGGACGTTCAACTGGAAACACCATATATTTT.

This clonotype was counted a few times. The chain is built from TRBV6-1 and TRBJ2-1, with D possibly matching TRBD1 (5 bases). The V gene's germline CDR1 is MNHNS and CDR2 SASEGT. The V end lost 3 bases, the J end lost 2 bases, and 11 bases lay between the germline ends. The CDR3 is 15 residues long. CDR3 DNA sequence: TGTGCCAGCAGTGACGACAGTCCCACCTACAATGAGCAGTTCTTC. Its protein is CASSDDSPTYNEQFF.

This clonotype was detected many times. J is TRBJ1-3 and V is TRBV10-2; 9 positions match TRBD1. The junction had 4 bases not matched to a gene; V was cut back by 4 bases and J by 0 bases. This CDR3 has 16 residues. Germline assignment: CDR1 WSHSY and CDR2 SAAADI. The CDR3 protein is CASSVDRGPSGNTIYF. CDR3 bases: TGCGCCAGCAGTGTGGACAGGGGACCCTCTGGAAACACCATATATTTT.

This clonotype was recorded many times. The rearrangement joins TRBV19 to TRBJ1-3; D gene ambiguous. CDR3 length: 13 residues. Trimming shortened V by 4 bases and J by 4 bases, and 8 bases separated the two germline ends. CDR1 is LNHDA and CDR2 is SQIVND in the germline V gene (reference sequence). The CDR3 region is CASSTYKGNTIYF. The DNA for the CDR3 is TGTGCCAGTAGTACCTACAAGGGAAACACCATATATTTT. The complete variable domain, with remaining parts taken from reference TRBV19 and TRBJ1-3, reads DGGITQSPKYLFRKEGQNVTLSCEQNLNHDAMYWYRQDPGQGLRLIYYSQIVNDFQKGDIAEGYSVSREKKESFPLTVTSAQKNPTAFYLCASSTYKGNTIYFGEGSWLTVV.

This clonotype was counted many times. The chain has TRBV2 and TRBJ1-6, with 9 positions matching TRBD1. CDR1 and CDR2 (germline): SNHLY, FYNNEI. The CDR3 is 17 amino acids. V lost 3 bases to trimming and J lost 5 bases; unmatched junction nucleotides: 8. CDR3 sequence reads: CASSDLSWTGDNSPLHF. DNA of the CDR3: TGTGCCAGCAGTGATCTCAGCTGGACAGGGGATAATTCACCCCTCCACTTT.

This clonotype was seen at least ten times. V is TRBV3-1 and J is TRBJ1-1; no definite D call. The CDR3 is made up of 13 amino acids. Germline CDR1 and CDR2: LGHDT and YNNKEL (reference sequence). V was trimmed by 6 bases and J by 0 bases, leaving 8 bases between them. The CDR3 DNA follows: TGTGCCAGCAGGGCAGGAATGAACACTGAAGCTTTCTTT. Translated, it gives CASRAGMNTEAFF.